This TCR beta chain was identified during a study of blood T cell repertoires in COVID-19. Study overall: PBMCs, B-cell-depleted T cells, or T cells provided the cDNA or gDNA that made up the material.

Participants' own reports of clinical history determined their cohort assignment. Germline values: CDR1 SGHRS, CDR2 YFSETQ. This CDR3 spans 12 amino acids. V gave up 5 bases and J gave up 3 bases, with 8 bases separating them. With regard to this clone: The sample contains more than one DNA sequence encoding this CDR3.

Libraries were prepared by immunoSEQ multiplex PCR; TCRdb keeps only in-frame clonotypes and omits some of them. The sample has over 250,000 clones; around 87% are singletons. The chain employs TRBV5-1 and TRBJ2-5; D unresolved. Material for sequencing was PBMCs or T cells enriched from blood (not recorded which). This clonotype was obtained from a woman in her 30s who had recovered from COVID-19. The CDR3 protein is CASSLPEETQYF. The CDR3 nucleotides read TGCGCCAGCAGTCTCCCGGAAGAGACCCAGTACTTC.